What follows are 7 T cell receptor beta chains derived from one specimen sequenced in a study of identical twins. TCRdb ran MiXCR on the 5' RACE reads and lists one entry per CDR3 protein. The sample holds about 200,000 distinct CDR3 sequences, 5.5% to 7.5% seen once. These data were likewise used in another study, on T cells expressing NK-cell markers.

The sequenced sample was CD8+ T cells sorted from blood. The receptor set was obtained from a woman aged 18 to 35 in good health.

J is TRBJ2-1 and V is TRBV5-1; D may be TRBD2 (7 bases). This CDR3 is built from 14 residues. CDR1 and CDR2 (germline): SGHRS, YFSETQ. Deletions cut 2 bases from V and 10 bases from J, with 16 bases between. This CDR3 is CASSFSSGGGEQFF. The CDR3, as DNA: TGCGCCAGCAGCTTCTCTAGCGGAGGGGGGGAGCAGTTCTTC.

This clonotype was counted only a few times. The chain carries TRBV5-1 and TRBJ1-1; a weak D match, TRBD1 (5 bases). The germline V gene encodes CDR1 SGHRS and CDR2 YFSETQ. This CDR3 spans 15 amino acids. The V end lost 1 base, the J end lost 8 bases, and 18 bases lay between the germline ends. DNA of the CDR3: TGCGCCAGCAGCTTGTGGGGGGACGGAGGTTCAGAAGCTTTCTTT. This codes for CASSLWGDGGSEAFF.

This clonotype occurred many times. This CDR3 reads CASSLAGLDNEQFF. The CDR3 DNA reads TGTGCCAGCAGCTTAGCGGGCCTGGACAATGAGCAGTTCTTC. The chain uses TRBV7-9 and TRBJ2-1, with D unresolved. Germline assignment: CDR1 SEHNR and CDR2 FQNEAQ (reference sequence). The CDR3 is made up of 14 amino acids. V was shortened by 0 bases and J by 5 bases, with 8 bases between the two germline ends.

This clonotype showed up just a few times. The rearrangement uses TRBV6-5 and TRBJ2-7; D remains ambiguous. Germline values: CDR1 MNHEY, CDR2 SVGAGI. This CDR3 region has 12 residues. V lost 6 bases to trimming and J lost 7 bases, with 13 bases between them. The DNA of the CDR3 is TGTGCCAGCAGGGCCTTGGGGTCTGAGCAGTACTTC. As protein: CASRALGSEQYF.

This clonotype showed up just a few times. This chain joins TRBV5-8 and TRBJ2-7; either TRBD1 or TRBD2 may fit D (7 bases each). Germline-derived CDR1 and CDR2 are SGHTS and YDEGEE. Trimming took off 0 bases at V and 5 bases at J, with 15 bases between the two ends. CDR3 length: 15 residues. CDR3 residues: CASSLARAGGDEQYF. As DNA, the CDR3 is TGTGCCAGCAGCTTGGCCCGGGCAGGGGGGGACGAGCAGTACTTC. Together with reference TRBV5-8 and TRBJ2-7, the CDR3 gives the full variable domain: EAGVTQSPTHLIKTRGQQATLRCSPISGHTSVYWYQQALGLGLQFLLWYDEGEERNRGNFPPRFSGRQFPNYSSELNVNALELEDSALYLCASSLARAGGDEQYFGPGTRLTVT.

This clonotype was counted only a few times. The gene calls are TRBV5-6 and TRBJ1-1, with D unclear. The germline V gene has CDR1 SGHDT and CDR2 YYEEEE. The CDR3 runs to 12 residues. V gave up 0 bases and J gave up 10 bases, with 10 bases separating them. This CDR3 reads CASSLASLGAFF. In nucleotides, the CDR3 is TGTGCCAGCAGCTTGGCCTCCCTGGGAGCTTTCTTT.

There are a few counts of this clonotype. The gene calls are TRBV12-3 or TRBV12-4 and TRBJ1-1, with D possibly TRBD1 on 5 matching bases. The CDR3 is 14 residues long. V lost 5 bases, J lost 4 bases, and 14 bases lay in between. The CDR3 DNA follows: TGTGCCAGCAGTATAGGGGTATCTGGCACTGAAGCTTTCTTT. Its protein product is CASSIGVSGTEAFF.